Listed here are 19 T cell receptor beta chains from one sample, sequenced in a study of post-analysis software for immune sequencing data. General study results and limits: Higher frequency in patients than in controls was seen for several TRBV segments, with TRBV5-6, TRBV5-1 and TRBV20-1 among them.

Unique molecular identifiers were carried by the TCR beta cDNA libraries. From the PCR reads, TCRdb called clonotypes with MiXCR, one entry per CDR3 protein. Found here are roughly 700,000 distinct CDR3 sequences, roughly 27% of them singletons; the top ten hold 0.55% to 0.65%. The antigens for these receptors are not known. The specimen sequenced was blood. The receptors were sampled from a girl aged 5-17 years with multiple sclerosis.

The sample holds a few counts of this clonotype. V is TRBV5-1 and J is TRBJ1-1, with D hard to call. V dropped 4 bases and J dropped 0 bases, with 10 bases sitting between them. Germline V CDR1 and CDR2: SGHRS, YFSETQ. The CDR3 covers 14 residues. The CDR3 reads CASSATSVNTEAFF. CDR3 in DNA: TGCGCCAGCAGCGCCACATCAGTGAACACTGAAGCTTTCTTT.

The genes are TRBV7-2 and TRBJ2-1, with 10 nucleotides matching TRBD1. Germline V gene lookup returns CDR1 SGHTA and CDR2 FQGNSA. J gave up 6 bases and V 5 bases, and 4 bases lay outside the gene matches. This CDR3 contains 14 residues. CDR3: CASSLDRGTNEQFF. In DNA, the CDR3 is TGTGCCAGCAGCCTGGACAGGGGGACCAATGAGCAGTTCTTC.

The chain is built from TRBV7-2 and TRBJ2-7, with TRBD1 matching over 7 bases. CDR1 SGHTA and CDR2 FQGNSA come from the germline V gene. The junction had 6 bases not matched to a gene; V was cut back by 1 base and J by 0 bases. There are 16 residues in the CDR3. CDR3 DNA sequence: TGTGCCAGCAGCTTAGGCCGGGACAGCTACTCCTACGAGCAGTACTTC. Amino acid sequence: CASSLGRDSYSYEQYF.

The chain links TRBV20-1 to TRBJ1-4; TRBD1 aligns across 7 bases. The CDR3 consists of 14 residues. V shed 5 bases, J shed 13 bases, and the junction held 16 bases outside the gene matches. The germline V gene encodes CDR1 DFQATT and CDR2 SNEGSKA (reference sequence). CDR3 protein: CSALRPGTVEGLFF. CDR3 nucleotides: TGCAGTGCTCTACGTCCCGGGACAGTTGAGGGACTGTTTTTT.

The chain links TRBV7-2 to TRBJ1-2; D might be TRBD1 (6 bases). Germline lookup yields CDR1 SGHTA and CDR2 FQGNSA. There are 16 residues in the CDR3. Trimming removed 5 bases at V and 3 bases at J, with 19 bases between. As DNA, the CDR3 is TGTGCCAGCAGCCAACAATCGGACAGCCTTGACTATGGCTACACCTTC. Encoded protein: CASSQQSDSLDYGYTF.

The gene calls are TRBV20-1 and TRBJ2-1; 12 nucleotides match TRBD2. Germline V gene sequence: CDR1 DFQATT, CDR2 SNEGSKA (reference sequence). This CDR3 has 15 amino acids. Unmatched junction bases numbered 11, after V lost 6 bases and J lost 8 bases. The CDR3 region is CSAPRASGGADEQFF. The CDR3, as DNA: TGCAGTGCCCCTCGTGCTAGCGGGGGGGCCGATGAGCAGTTCTTC.

This clonotype occurred a few times. The gene calls are TRBV6-5 and TRBJ2-3, with D maybe TRBD1 (5 bases). CDR1 MNHEY and CDR2 SVGAGI come from the germline V gene. CDR3 length: 14 amino acids. Trimming shortened V by 5 bases and J by 7 bases, and 16 bases separated the two germline ends. The CDR3 is CASSTTPTVNTQYF. The CDR3 bases are TGTGCCAGCAGTACAACCCCGACAGTGAATACGCAGTATTTT.

A few counts support this clonotype. V and J are TRBV5-1 and TRBJ1-2; D gene unclear. Trimming removed 4 bases from V and 4 bases from J, with 11 bases in between. Germline V CDR1 and CDR2: SGHRS, YFSETQ. The CDR3 has 13 amino acids. Here the CDR3 reads CASSDPSGYGYTF. In DNA, the CDR3 is TGCGCCAGCAGCGACCCCTCGGGCTATGGCTACACCTTC. Filled out from reference TRBV5-1 and TRBJ1-2, the complete variable domain reads KAGVTQTPRYLIKTRGQQVTLSCSPISGHRSVSWYQQTPGQGLQFLFEYFSETQRNKGNFPGRFSGRQFSNSRSEMNVSTLELGDSALYLCASSDPSGYGYTFGSGTRLTVV.

This chain uses TRBV20-1 with TRBJ2-7; D gene uncertain. CDR1 is DFQATT and CDR2 is SNEGSKA in the germline V gene (reference sequence). With 3 bases removed from V and 3 bases from J, the gap between germline ends came to 9 bases. The CDR3 has 12 residues. The CDR3 nucleotides read TGCAGTGCTAGTGGGATGGTCTACGAGCAGTACTTC. Translated, it gives CSASGMVYEQYF.

The J gene is TRBJ2-3, the V gene TRBV11-2; D is tentatively TRBD1 or TRBD2 (5 bases each). The germline gives CDR1 SGHAT, CDR2 FQNNGV. This CDR3 spans 15 amino acids. V lost 3 bases to trimming and J lost 2 bases, with 12 bases between them. For the CDR3, the DNA is TGTGCCAGCAGCTTCTGGGACCCCAACACAGATACGCAGTATTTT. As protein: CASSFWDPNTDTQYF.

This clonotype occurred many times. The chain has TRBV6-5 and TRBJ2-3, with D perhaps TRBD2 (7 bases). Germline V lookup: CDR1 MNHEY, CDR2 SVGAGI. The CDR3 length is 14 residues. The V and J ends lost 4 bases and 5 bases respectively, with 13 bases between them. The DNA for the CDR3 is TGTGCCAGCAGTTTAGGGGGGGCCGGAGATACGCAGTATTTT. Translating it yields CASSLGGAGDTQYF.

This clonotype turned up a few times. The chain couples TRBV13 to TRBJ1-2; 8 positions match TRBD1. This CDR3 region has 14 residues. With 0 bases clipped from V and 6 bases from J, the junction kept 3 bases outside the gene matches. Germline assignment: CDR1 PRHDT and CDR2 FYEKMQ (reference sequence). This chain's CDR3 is CASSLGRGRDGYTF. In DNA form, the CDR3 reads TGTGCCAGCAGCTTAGGCAGGGGGCGAGATGGCTACACCTTC.

This clonotype turned up a few times. The DNA for the CDR3 is TGCAGCGTTGAAATCGAAGACAGGGGTAGGAAAAATGAGCAGTTCTTC. Its protein product is CSVEIEDRGRKNEQFF. The chain has TRBV29-1 and TRBJ2-1; 8 nucleotides align to TRBD1. With 2 bases clipped from V and 7 bases from J, the junction kept 13 bases outside the gene matches. Germline V gives CDR1 SQVTM, CDR2 ANQGSEA. The CDR3 is made up of 16 amino acids.

A few counts support this clonotype. The rearrangement uses TRBV5-5 and TRBJ1-5, with 8 positions matching TRBD1. The trim removed 7 bases at V and 5 bases at J, leaving 5 bases unmatched. This CDR3 has 13 residues. Germline V CDR1 and CDR2: SGHKS, YYEKEE (reference sequence). CDR3: CASRPGQDQPQHF. The CDR3 DNA reads TGTGCCAGCCGGCCGGGACAGGATCAGCCCCAGCATTTT.

This clonotype was detected only a few times. The rearrangement joins TRBV3-1 to TRBJ2-5, with a weak D call TRBD2 (5 bases). This CDR3 spans 13 amino acids. The V end was cut by 10 bases, the J end by 4 bases, with 16 bases between. CDR1 is LGHDT, CDR2 YNNKEL, per germline (reference sequence). The CDR3 bases are TGTGCCACCCGCTTGGCTAGCTCAGAGACCCAGTACTTC. Translation gives CATRLASSETQYF.

This clonotype was seen at least ten times. The V call is TRBV20-1, the J call TRBJ2-7; 9 positions agree with TRBD1. The ends lost 4 bases at V and 3 bases at J; junction bases unmatched: 7. Germline V lookup: CDR1 DFQATT, CDR2 SNEGSKA (reference sequence). The length of the CDR3 is 14 residues. CDR3 nucleotides: TGCAGTGCTATCGGACAGGGGAAGAACTACGAGCAGTACTTC. It specifies CSAIGQGKNYEQYF.

The chain is built from TRBV20-1 and TRBJ2-5; 8 bases line up with TRBD2. The CDR3 sequence is 15 residues long. The V segment lost 1 base and the J segment 2 bases; nucleotides outside the gene matches: 6. Germline V gene data show CDR1 as DFQATT and CDR2 as SNEGSKA (reference sequence). This CDR3 reads CSARVRGGWQETQYF. CDR3 coding DNA: TGCAGTGCTAGAGTCCGGGGGGGTTGGCAAGAGACCCAGTACTTC.

This clonotype showed up just a few times. The V call is TRBV10-3, the J call TRBJ2-7; 7 nucleotides line up with TRBD2. CDR1 and CDR2 from the germline V gene are ENHRY and SYGVKD. The junction had 6 bases not matched to a gene; V was cut back by 10 bases and J by 3 bases. There are 12 residues in the CDR3. Here the CDR3 DNA reads TGTGCCACAGACGCGGGGGACTACGAGCAGTACTTC. Translating gives CATDAGDYEQYF.

This clonotype was observed a handful of times. In nucleotides, the CDR3 is TGCGCCAGCAGCTGGATCCGAGTGGAGGATGAGCAGTTCTTC. Its protein product is CASSWIRVEDEQFF. The chain uses TRBV5-1 and TRBJ2-1, with D possibly TRBD2 on 5 matching bases. This CDR3 contains 14 residues. The germline V and J ends were trimmed by 3 bases and 8 bases, with 15 bases remaining between them. From germline, CDR1 is SGHRS and CDR2 YFSETQ.